The clone carrying this TCR beta chain appeared many times. No antigen is known for it. Caucasian individuals from Russia who were healthy and aged 6 to 90 acted as donors. These data are taken from a study of blood T cells in healthy people across ages. Study-level background: Researchers report that template switching captured about one barcoded beta molecule per two T cells.

Study findings and constraints: Roughly linear declines in TCR beta diversity per million T cells occurred with age.

This CDR3 has 15 residues. Germline CDR1 and CDR2: MGHDK and SYGVNS. V shed 1 base and J 0 bases; nucleotides not matched to a gene: 3. A second PCR of roughly 6 to 12 cycles used a sample-barcoded 5' primer and a J-beta primer mix. Each cDNA molecule was tagged by a template-switch adaptor that had 12 random nucleotides. TCRdb itself ran the 5' RACE reads through MiXCR, one entry per CDR3 protein. The top ten clones hold 10% to 15% of a sample with 700,000 to 850,000 distinct CDR3 sequences, around 36% of them seen once. The sequence derives from a young man in good health. V is TRBV25-1 and J is TRBJ2-7; 7 nucleotides line up with TRBD1. The specimen was blood. Written as DNA, the CDR3 is TGTGCCAGCAGTGAATTGCACAGGGGCTCCTACGAGCAGTACTTC. It translates to CASSELHRGSYEQYF.